The source of this TCR beta chain is a study of breast tumors, draining lymph nodes, adjacent tissues. Findings and limits, study-wide: The data were judged consistent with most tumor T cells coming from lymph node and expanding in tumor. Compared with basal-like, luminal-like tumors shared significantly more repertoire with nontumor tissue. Compared with lymph nodes, tumors were less diverse; compared with nontumor tissue, more. The lymph node origin of tumor T cells was framed as consistent with a hypothesis, not demonstrated.

The CDR3 has 20 residues. CDR1 is SEHNR and CDR2 is FQNEAQ in the germline V gene (reference sequence). J was trimmed by 5 bases and V by 0 bases; bases with no gene match: 21. TCRdb re-derived calls from the multiplex PCR reads in MiXCR, one entry per CDR3 protein. The sample consists of 100,000 or so distinct CDR3 sequences, approximately 22% of them appearing once. This clonotype was counted many times. Its antigen is currently unknown. Samples came from axillary lymph nodes draining the breast cancer. The sequenced sample consisted of axillary lymph node tissue. This sequence joins TRBV7-9 and TRBJ1-2; 7 nucleotides line up with TRBD1. The source is a female donor with breast cancer. Some clones in this sample may be carry-over from other donors' samples. The CDR3 reads CASSLAQAAGTAKTSYGYTF. The CDR3 DNA reads as TGTGCCAGCAGCTTAGCCCAGGCCGCCGGGACAGCGAAAACCTCTTATGGCTACACCTTC.